The entry that follows covers one T cell receptor beta chain sequence. This entry is derived from a study of blood T cell repertoires in COVID-19. Study-wide background: T cells, B-cell-depleted T cells, or PBMCs provided the cDNA or gDNA that served as material.

Germline V gene data show CDR1 as LGHNA and CDR2 as YNFKEQ. The CDR3 has 14 amino acids. V was cut by 4 bases and J by 5 bases, with 9 bases left in between. TCRdb's copy holds only in-frame clones and misses some; the assay was immunoSEQ multiplex PCR. The table records 60,000 or so clones, approximately 70% of them present only once. The participants were between about 18 and 90 years old and came from some 25 US areas. Grouping used clinical history reported by participants in a survey and questionnaire. This chain uses TRBV4-2 with TRBJ1-6, with TRBD1 as a possible D gene (5 bases). This TCR came from a woman aged 55-70 years who had been exposed to COVID-19. Sequencing used PBMCs or T cells enriched from blood (not recorded which). CDR3 in amino acids: CASSLNRNNSPLHF. The CDR3 region has the DNA TGTGCCAGCAGCCTAAACAGGAATAATTCACCCCTCCACTTT.